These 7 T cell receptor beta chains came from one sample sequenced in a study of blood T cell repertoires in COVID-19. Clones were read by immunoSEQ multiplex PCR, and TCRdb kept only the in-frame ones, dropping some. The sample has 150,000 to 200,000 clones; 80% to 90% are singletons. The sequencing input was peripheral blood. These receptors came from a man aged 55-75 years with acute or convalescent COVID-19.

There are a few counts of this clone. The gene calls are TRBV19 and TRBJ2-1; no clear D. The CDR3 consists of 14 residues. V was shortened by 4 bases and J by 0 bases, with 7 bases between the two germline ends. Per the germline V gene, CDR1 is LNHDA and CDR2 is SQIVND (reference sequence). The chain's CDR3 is CASSTSSSYNEQFF. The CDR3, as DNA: TGTGCCAGTAGTACATCGAGCTCCTACAATGAGCAGTTCTTC.

DNA of the CDR3: TGTGCCAGTAGGACTATAGGGACAGGGGTTGGCCAAGAGACCCAGTACTTC. This sequence encodes CASRTIGTGVGQETQYF. V and J are TRBV19 and TRBJ2-5; 10 positions agree with TRBD1. The V gene end was trimmed by 6 bases and the J gene end by 1 base; junction bases not matched to a gene: 11. The CDR3 loop spans 17 amino acids. CDR1 and CDR2 from the germline V gene are LNHDA and SQIVND (reference sequence).

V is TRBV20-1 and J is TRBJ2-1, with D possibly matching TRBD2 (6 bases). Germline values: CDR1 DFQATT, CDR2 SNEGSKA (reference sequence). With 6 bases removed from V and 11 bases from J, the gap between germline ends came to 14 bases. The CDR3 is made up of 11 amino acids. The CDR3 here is CSADPGTQQFF. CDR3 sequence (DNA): TGCAGTGCGGACCCAGGGACTCAGCAGTTCTTC.

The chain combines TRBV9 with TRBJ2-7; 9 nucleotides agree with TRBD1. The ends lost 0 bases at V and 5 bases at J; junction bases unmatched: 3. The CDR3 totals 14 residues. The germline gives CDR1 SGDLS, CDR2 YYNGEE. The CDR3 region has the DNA TGTGCCAGCAGCGTAGGGGACAGGGTGCACGAGCAGTACTTC. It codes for CASSVGDRVHEQYF.

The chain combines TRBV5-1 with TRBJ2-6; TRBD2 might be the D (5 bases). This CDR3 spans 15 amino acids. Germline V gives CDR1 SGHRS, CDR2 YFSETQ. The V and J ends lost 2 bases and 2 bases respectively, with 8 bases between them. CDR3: CASSFSGAGANVLTF. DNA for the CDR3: TGCGCCAGCAGCTTCTCCGGGGCTGGGGCCAACGTCCTGACTTTC.

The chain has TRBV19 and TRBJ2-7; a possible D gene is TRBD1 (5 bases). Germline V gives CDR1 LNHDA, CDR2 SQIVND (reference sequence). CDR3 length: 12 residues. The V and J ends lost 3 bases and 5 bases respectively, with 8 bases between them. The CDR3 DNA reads TGTGCCAGTAGTATCAGGGATCACGAGCAGTACTTC. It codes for CASSIRDHEQYF.

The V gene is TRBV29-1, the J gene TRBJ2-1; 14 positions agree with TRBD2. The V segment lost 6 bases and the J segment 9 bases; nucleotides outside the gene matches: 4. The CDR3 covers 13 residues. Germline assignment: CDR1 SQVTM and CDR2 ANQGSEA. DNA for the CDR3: TGCAGCGTAGGGACTAGCGGGAGTCTTGAGCAGTTCTTC. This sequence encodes CSVGTSGSLEQFF.